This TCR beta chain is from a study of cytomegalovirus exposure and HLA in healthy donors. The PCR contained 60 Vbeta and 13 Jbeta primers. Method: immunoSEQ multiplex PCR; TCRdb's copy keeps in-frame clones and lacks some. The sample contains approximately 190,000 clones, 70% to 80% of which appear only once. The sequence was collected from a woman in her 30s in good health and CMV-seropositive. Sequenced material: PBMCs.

CDR3 protein: CASSFPGQINYGYTF. The CDR3 coding sequence is TGTGCCAGCAGCTTTCCCGGACAGATAAACTATGGCTACACCTTC. The chain links TRBV5-4 to TRBJ1-2; possibly TRBD1 for D (6 bases). Germline CDR1 and CDR2: SGHNT and YYREEE (reference sequence). The CDR3 has 15 residues. Trimming left V 2 bases short and J 2 bases short, with 13 bases between.